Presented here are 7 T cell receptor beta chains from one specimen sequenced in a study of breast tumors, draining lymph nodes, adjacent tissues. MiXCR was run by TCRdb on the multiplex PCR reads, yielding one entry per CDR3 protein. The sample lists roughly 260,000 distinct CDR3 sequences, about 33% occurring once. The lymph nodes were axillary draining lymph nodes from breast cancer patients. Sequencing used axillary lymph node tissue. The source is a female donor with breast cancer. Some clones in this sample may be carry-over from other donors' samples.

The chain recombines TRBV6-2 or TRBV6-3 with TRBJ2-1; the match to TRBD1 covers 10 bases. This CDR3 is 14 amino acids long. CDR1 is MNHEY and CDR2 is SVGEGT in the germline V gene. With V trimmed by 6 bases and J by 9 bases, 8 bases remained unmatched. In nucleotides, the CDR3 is TGTGCCAGCAGACCCGGGACAGGGGCTCGTGAGCAGTTCTTC. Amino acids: CASRPGTGAREQFF.

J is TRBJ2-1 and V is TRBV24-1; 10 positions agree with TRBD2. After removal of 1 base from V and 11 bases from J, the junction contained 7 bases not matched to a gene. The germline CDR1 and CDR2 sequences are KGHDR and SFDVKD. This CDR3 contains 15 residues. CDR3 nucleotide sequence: TGTGCCACCAGTGATTTTCTTCTAGCGGGGGATAAGCAGTTCTTC. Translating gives CATSDFLLAGDKQFF.

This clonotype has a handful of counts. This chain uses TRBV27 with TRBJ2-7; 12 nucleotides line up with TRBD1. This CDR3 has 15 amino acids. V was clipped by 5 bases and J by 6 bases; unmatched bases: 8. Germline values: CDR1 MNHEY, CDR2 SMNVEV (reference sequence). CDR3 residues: CASSPTGTGGLEQYF. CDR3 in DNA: TGTGCCAGCAGTCCAACCGGGACAGGGGGCCTCGAGCAGTACTTC.

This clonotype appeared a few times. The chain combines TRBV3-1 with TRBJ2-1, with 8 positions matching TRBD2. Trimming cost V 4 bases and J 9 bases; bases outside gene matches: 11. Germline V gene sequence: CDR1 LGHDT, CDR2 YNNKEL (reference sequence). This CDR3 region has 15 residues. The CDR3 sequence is CASSLSGKRKSEQFF. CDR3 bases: TGTGCCAGCAGCCTTAGCGGGAAAAGGAAAAGTGAGCAGTTCTTC.

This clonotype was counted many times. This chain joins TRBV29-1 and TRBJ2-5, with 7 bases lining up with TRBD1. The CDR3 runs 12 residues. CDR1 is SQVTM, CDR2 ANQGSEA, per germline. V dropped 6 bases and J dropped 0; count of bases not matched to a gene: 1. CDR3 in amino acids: CSVGQHQETQYF. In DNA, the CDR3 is TGCAGCGTGGGACAGCACCAAGAGACCCAGTACTTC.

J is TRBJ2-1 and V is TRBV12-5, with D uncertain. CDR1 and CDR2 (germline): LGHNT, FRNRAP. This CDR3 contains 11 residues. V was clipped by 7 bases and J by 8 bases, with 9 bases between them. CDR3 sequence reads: CASAEGYEQFF. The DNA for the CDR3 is TGTGCTAGTGCCGAAGGGTATGAGCAGTTCTTC.

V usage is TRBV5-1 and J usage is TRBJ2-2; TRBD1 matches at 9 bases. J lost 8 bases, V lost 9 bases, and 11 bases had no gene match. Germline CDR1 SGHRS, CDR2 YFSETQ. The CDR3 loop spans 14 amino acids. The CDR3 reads CATSTGTGMGELFF. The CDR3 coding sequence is TGCGCCACCTCTACCGGGACAGGGATGGGGGAGCTGTTTTTT.